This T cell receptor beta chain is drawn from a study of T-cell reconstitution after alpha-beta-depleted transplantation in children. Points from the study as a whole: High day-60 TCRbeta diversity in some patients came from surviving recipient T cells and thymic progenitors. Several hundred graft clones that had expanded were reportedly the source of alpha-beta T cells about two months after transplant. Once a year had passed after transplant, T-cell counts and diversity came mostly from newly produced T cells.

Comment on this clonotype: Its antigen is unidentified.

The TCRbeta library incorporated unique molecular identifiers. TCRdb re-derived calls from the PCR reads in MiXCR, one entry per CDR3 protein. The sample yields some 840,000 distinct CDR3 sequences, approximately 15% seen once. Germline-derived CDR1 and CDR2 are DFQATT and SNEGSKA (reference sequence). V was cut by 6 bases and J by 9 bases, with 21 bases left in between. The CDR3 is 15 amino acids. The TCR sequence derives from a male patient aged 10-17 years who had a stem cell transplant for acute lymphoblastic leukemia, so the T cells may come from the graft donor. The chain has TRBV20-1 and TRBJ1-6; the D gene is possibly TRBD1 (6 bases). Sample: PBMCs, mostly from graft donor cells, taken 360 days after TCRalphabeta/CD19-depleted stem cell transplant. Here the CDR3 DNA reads TGCAGTGCCCACCCCGGAACAGGGCAGGGTTCACCCCTCCACTTT. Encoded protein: CSAHPGTGQGSPLHF.